This TCR beta chain was recovered during a study of patients and donors after allogeneic stem cell transplantation (dated by TCRdb to the early 2020s). Library prep was done by RT-PCR. The sequencer was a NextSeq 550. TCRdb redid the processing of the public reads, applying fastp at Q25 and MiXCR, and retained in-frame beta chains. Records with the same CDR3 protein are collapsed into one entry carrying the most frequent genes and DNA. A total of about a million distinct CDR3 sequences appear in this sample, over 15% of them only once. Roughly 6.4% of the sample goes to the ten largest clones. About this clonotype: This receptor's antigen is unknown. No base qualities exist here, and no much larger clone lies one base off it.

Relative to germline, V is missing 5 bases and J is missing 8 bases, with 11 bases of the junction outside any gene match. The CDR3 holds 14 amino acids from the cysteine to the phenylalanine. Only CDR3 DNA remains: 42 bases, in frame from the first base. Per the germline V gene (reference sequence), SGHAT is the CDR1 and FQDESV is the CDR2. This receptor was identified in a human donor who was either an allogeneic HSCT recipient or a stem cell or donor lymphocyte infusion donor (not recorded which). It is not recorded whose cells these are; they may come from a transplant donor. The specimen was blood, either unsorted or a sorted T cell fraction (not recorded which). The rearranged chain carries TRBV11-1 and TRBJ2-5; the central 7 bases match TRBD2. The DNA is TGTGCCAGCAGCCCTAGCGGAAAAAGAGAAACCCAGTACTTC. It specifies CASSPSGKRETQYF.